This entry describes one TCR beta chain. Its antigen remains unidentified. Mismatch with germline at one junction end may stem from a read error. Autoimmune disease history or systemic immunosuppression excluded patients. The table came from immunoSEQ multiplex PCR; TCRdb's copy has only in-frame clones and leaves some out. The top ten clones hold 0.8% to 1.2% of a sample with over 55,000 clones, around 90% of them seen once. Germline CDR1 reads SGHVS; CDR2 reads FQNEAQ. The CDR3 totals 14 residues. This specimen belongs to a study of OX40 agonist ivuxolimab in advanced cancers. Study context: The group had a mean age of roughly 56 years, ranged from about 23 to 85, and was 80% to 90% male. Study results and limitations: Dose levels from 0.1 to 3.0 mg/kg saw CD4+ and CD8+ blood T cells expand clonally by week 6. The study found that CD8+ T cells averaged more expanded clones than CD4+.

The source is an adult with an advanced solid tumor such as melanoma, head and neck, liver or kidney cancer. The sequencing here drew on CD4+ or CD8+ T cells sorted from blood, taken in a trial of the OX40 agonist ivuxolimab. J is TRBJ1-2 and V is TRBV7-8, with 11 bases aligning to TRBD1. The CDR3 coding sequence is TGTGCCAGCAGCCCCGGACAGGGGGCGAAGGGCTACGCCTTC. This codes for CASSPGQGAKGYAF.